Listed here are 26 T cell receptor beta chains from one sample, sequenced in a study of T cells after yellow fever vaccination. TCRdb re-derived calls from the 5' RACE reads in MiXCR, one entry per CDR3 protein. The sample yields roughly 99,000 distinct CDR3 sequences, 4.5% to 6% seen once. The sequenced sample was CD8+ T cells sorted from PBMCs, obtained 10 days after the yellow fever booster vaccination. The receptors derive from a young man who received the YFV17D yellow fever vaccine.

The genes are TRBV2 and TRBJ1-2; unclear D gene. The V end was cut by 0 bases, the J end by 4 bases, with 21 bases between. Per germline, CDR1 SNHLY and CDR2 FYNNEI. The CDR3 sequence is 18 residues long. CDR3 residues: CASSEAGTRVKDRYGYTF. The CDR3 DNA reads TGTGCCAGCAGTGAAGCTGGTACGAGGGTAAAGGATCGCTATGGCTACACCTTC.

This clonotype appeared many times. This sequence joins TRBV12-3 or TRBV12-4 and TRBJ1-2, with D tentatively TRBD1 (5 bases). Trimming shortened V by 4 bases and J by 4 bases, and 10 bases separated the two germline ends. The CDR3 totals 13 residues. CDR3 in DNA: TGTGCCAGCAGTTGGGGGGATGGCTATGGCTACACCTTC. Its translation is CASSWGDGYGYTF.

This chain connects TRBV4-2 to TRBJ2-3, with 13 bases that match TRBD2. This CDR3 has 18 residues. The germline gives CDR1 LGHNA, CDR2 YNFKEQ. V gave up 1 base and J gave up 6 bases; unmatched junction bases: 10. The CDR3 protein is CASSQGLLAGGPLDTQYF. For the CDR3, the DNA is TGTGCCAGCAGCCAAGGTCTACTAGCGGGGGGGCCTTTGGATACGCAGTATTTT.

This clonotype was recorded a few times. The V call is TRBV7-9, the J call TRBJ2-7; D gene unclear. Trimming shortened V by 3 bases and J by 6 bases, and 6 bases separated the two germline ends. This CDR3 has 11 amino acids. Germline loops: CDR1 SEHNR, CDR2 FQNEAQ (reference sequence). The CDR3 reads CASSFMSEQYF. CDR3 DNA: TGTGCCAGCAGCTTCATGTCCGAGCAGTACTTC.

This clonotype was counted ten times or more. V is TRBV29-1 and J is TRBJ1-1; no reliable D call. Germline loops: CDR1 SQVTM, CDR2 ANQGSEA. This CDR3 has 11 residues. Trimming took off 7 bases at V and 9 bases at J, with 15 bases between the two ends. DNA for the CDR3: TGCAGCGGTATAATGCTAGCCAAAGCTTTCTTT. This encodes CSGIMLAKAFF.

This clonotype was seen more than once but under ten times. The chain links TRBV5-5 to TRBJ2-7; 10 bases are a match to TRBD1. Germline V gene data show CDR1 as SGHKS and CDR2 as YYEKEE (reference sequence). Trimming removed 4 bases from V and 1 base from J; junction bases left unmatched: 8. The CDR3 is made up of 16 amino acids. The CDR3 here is CASSRPGTGESYEQYV. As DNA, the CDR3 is TGTGCCAGCAGCCGCCCCGGGACAGGGGAGTCCTACGAGCAGTACGTC.

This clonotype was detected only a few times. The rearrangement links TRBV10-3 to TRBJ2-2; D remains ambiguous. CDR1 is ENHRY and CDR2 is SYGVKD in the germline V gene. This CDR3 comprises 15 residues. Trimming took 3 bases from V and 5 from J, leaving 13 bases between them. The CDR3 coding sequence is TGTGCCATCAGTGATAGGACGGTACCAACCGGGGAGCTGTTTTTT. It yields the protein CAISDRTVPTGELFF.

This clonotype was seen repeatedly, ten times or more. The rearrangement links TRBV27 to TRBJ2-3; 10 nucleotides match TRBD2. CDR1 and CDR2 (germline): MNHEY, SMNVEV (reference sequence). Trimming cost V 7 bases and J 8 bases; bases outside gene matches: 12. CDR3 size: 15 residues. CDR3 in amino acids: CASNIAGGPKGTQYF. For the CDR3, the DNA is TGTGCCAGCAACATAGCGGGGGGCCCTAAGGGTACGCAGTATTTT.

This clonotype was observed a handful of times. The CDR3 is CATSRDPTYSGGAINEQFF. CDR3 coding DNA: TGTGCCACCAGCAGAGATCCTACCTATTCCGGGGGGGCGATCAATGAGCAGTTCTTC. The rearrangement uses TRBV15 and TRBJ2-1; 8 bases map to TRBD2. After removal of 0 bases from V and 6 bases from J, the junction contained 16 bases not matched to a gene. The CDR3 extends over 19 amino acids. Germline V gives CDR1 LNHNV, CDR2 YYDKDF (reference sequence). Full variable domain (remainder filled in from reference TRBV15 and TRBJ2-1): DAMVIQNPRYQVTQFGKPVTLSCSQTLNHNVMYWYQQKSSQAPKLLFHYYDKDFNNEADTPDNFQSRRPNTSFCFLDIRSPGLGDTAMYLCATSRDPTYSGGAINEQFFGPGTRLTVL.

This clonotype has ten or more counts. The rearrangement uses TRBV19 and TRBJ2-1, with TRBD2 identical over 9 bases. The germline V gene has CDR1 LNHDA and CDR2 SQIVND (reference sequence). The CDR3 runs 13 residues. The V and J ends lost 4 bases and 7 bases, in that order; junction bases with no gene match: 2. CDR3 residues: CASSSGGANEQFF. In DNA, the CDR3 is TGTGCCAGTAGTAGCGGGGGGGCTAATGAGCAGTTCTTC.

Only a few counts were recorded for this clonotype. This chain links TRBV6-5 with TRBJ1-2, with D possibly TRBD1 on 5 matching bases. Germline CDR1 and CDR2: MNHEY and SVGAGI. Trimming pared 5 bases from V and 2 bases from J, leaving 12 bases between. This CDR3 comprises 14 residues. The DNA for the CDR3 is TGTGCCAGCAGTCCGCACGGGGGGAACTATGGCTACACCTTC. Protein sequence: CASSPHGGNYGYTF.

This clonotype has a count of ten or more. The CDR3 protein is CASSLLLGTEAFF. CDR3 DNA: TGCGCCAGCAGCTTGCTCCTGGGCACTGAAGCTTTCTTT. J is TRBJ1-1 and V is TRBV5-1; unclear D gene. The CDR3 covers 13 residues. Trimming took off 1 base at V and 4 bases at J, with 8 bases between the two ends. Germline V gene lookup returns CDR1 SGHRS and CDR2 YFSETQ.

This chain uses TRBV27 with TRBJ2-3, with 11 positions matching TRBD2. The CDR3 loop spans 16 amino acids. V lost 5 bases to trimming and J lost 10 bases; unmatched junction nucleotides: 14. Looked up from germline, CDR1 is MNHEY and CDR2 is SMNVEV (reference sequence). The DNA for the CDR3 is TGTGCCAGCAGTGTAACTGCCGGGACTAGCGGCTTTTCGCAGTATTTT. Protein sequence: CASSVTAGTSGFSQYF.

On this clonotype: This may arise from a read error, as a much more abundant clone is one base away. Here the CDR3 reads CASSTGTYGYTF. The CDR3 coding sequence is TGTGCCAGCAGTACAGGGACCTATGGCTACACCTTC. The V call is TRBV12-3 or TRBV12-4, the J call TRBJ1-2; possible D gene TRBD1, 6 bases. The CDR3 is made up of 12 amino acids. The ends were cut back, 5 bases at V and 4 bases at J, with 8 bases in the middle.

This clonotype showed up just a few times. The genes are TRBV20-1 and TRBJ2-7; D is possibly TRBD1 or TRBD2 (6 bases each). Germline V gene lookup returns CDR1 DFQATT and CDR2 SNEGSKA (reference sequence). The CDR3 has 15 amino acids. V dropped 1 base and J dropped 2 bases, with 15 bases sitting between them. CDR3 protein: CSARALGGDAYEQYF. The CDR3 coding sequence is TGCAGTGCTAGAGCCCTGGGGGGCGATGCCTACGAGCAGTACTTC.

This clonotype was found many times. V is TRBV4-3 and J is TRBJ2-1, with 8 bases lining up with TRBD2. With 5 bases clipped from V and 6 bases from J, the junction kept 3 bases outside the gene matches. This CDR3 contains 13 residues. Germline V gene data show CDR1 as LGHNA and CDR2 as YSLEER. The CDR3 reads CASSVAGGNEQFF. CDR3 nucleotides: TGCGCCAGCAGCGTGGCGGGGGGCAATGAGCAGTTCTTC.

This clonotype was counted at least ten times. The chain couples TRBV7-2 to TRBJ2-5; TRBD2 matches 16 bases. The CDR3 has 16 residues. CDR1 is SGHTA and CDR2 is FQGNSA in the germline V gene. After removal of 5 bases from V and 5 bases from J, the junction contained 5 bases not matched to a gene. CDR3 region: CASSLPGLAGGETQYF. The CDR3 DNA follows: TGTGCCAGCAGCCTTCCGGGACTAGCGGGGGGGGAGACCCAGTACTTC.

CDR3 bases: TGTGCCAGCAGTGTCATCCATAGCAATCAGCCCCAGCATTTT. The encoded protein is CASSVIHSNQPQHF. This chain joins TRBV6-1 and TRBJ1-5; no clear D gene. This CDR3 is built from 14 residues. Trimming removed 4 bases at V and 0 bases at J, with 7 bases between. Germline V CDR1 and CDR2: MNHNS, SASEGT.

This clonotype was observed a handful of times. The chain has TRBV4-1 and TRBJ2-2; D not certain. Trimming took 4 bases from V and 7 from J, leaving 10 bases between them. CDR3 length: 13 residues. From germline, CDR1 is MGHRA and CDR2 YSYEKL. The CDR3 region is CASSRQASGELFF. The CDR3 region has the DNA TGCGCCAGCAGCCGCCAAGCGAGCGGGGAGCTGTTTTTT.

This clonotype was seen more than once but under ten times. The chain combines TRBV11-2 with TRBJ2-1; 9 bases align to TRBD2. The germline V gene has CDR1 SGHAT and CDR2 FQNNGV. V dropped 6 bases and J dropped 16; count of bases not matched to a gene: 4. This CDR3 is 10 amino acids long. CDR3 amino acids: CASRSGGIFF. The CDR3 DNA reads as TGTGCCAGCAGGAGCGGGGGGATTTTCTTC.

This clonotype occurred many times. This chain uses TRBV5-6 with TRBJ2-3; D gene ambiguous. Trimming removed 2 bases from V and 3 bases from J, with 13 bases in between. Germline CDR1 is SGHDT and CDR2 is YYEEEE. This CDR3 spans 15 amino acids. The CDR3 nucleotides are TGTGCCAGCAGCTTTGAGACACTACTTACAGATACGCAGTATTTT. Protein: CASSFETLLTDTQYF.

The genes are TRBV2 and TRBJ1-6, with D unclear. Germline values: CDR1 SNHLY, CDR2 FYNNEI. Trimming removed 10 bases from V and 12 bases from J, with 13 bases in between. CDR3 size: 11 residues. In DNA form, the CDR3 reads TGTGCCAACCAGTCCCCAGGACCCCTCCACTTT. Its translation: CANQSPGPLHF.

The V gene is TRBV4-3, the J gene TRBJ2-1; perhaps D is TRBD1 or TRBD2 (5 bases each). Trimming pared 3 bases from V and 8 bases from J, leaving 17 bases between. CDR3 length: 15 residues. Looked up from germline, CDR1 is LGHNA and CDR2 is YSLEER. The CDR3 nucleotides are TGCGCCAGCAGCCAGGGGACCTCCTTTTTATATGAGCAGTTCTTC. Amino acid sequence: CASSQGTSFLYEQFF.

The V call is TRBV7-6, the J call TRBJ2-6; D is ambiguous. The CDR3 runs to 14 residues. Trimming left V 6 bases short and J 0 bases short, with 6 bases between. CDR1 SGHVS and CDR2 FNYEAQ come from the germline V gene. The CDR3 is CASSPASGANVLTF. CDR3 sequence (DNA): TGTGCCAGCAGTCCTGCCTCTGGGGCCAACGTCCTGACTTTC.

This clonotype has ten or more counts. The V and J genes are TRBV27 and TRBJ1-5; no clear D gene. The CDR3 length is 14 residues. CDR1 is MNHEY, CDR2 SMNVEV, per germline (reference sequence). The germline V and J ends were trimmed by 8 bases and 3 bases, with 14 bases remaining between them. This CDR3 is CASADGNLNQPQHF. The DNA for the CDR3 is TGTGCCAGCGCGGACGGGAACCTCAATCAGCCCCAGCATTTT.

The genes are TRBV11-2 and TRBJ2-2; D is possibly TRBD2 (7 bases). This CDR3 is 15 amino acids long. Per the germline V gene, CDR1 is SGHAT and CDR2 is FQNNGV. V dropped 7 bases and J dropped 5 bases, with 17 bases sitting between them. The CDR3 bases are TGTGCCAGCATTCCCCCGGGGGGCAAGACCGGGGAGCTGTTTTTT. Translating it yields CASIPPGGKTGELFF.